Here is one TCR beta chain with its context. Antigen: not known. TCRdb processed the 5' RACE reads anew with MiXCR; each CDR3 protein has one entry. The profile shows about 510,000 distinct CDR3 sequences, less than 25% of them singletons. This entry belongs to a study of T cells after yellow fever vaccination. Study-level results: High-abundance clonotypes from the bulk population could contaminate FACS-sorted repertoires.

V lost 0 bases and J 6 bases, leaving 15 bases between the germline ends. The CDR3 is 16 amino acids. Germline CDR1 MNHEY, CDR2 SVGAGI. V gene TRBV6-5 combines with J gene TRBJ2-1, with D hard to call. This receptor was obtained from a man younger than 35 who received the YFV17D yellow fever vaccine. The starting material was PBMCs, obtained about 20 days after the first yellow fever vaccination. The CDR3 region is CASSYSSLRRGNEQFF. The CDR3 nucleotides read TGTGCCAGCAGTTACTCGAGCCTCCGTCGTGGCAATGAGCAGTTCTTC.